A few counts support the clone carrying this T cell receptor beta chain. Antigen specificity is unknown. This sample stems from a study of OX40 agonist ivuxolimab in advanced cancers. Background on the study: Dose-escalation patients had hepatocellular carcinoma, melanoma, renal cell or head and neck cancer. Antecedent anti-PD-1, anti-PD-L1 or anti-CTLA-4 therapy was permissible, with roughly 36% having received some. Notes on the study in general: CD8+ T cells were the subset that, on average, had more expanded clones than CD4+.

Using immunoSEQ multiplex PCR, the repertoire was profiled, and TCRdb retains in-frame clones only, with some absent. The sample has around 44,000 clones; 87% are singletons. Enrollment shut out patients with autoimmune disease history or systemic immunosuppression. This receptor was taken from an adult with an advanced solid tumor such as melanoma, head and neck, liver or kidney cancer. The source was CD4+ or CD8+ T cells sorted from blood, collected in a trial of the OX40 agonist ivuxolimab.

The DNA for the CDR3 is TGTGCCAGCAGGGGGAATCGACCCCAGCATTTT. Translation gives CASRGNRPQHF. The chain recombines TRBV2 with TRBJ1-5; D is ambiguous. Germline CDR1 is SNHLY and CDR2 is FYNNEI. V was pared by 6 bases and J by 10 bases, with 10 bases between. The CDR3 extends over 11 amino acids.